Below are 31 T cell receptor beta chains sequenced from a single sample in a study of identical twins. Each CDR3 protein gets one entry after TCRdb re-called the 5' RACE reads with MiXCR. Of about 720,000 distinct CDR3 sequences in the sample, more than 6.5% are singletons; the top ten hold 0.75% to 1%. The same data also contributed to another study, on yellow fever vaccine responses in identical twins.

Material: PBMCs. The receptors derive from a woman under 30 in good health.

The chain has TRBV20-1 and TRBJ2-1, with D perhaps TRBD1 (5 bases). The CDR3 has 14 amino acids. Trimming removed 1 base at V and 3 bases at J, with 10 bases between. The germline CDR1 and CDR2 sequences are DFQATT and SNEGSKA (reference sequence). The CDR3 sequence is CSARVPRDYNEQFF. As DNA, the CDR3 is TGCAGTGCTAGAGTTCCCAGGGACTACAATGAGCAGTTCTTC.

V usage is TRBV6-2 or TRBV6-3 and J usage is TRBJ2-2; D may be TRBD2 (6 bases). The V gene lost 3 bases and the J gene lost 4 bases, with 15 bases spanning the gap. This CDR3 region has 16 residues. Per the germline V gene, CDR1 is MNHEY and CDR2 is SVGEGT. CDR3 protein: CASSYFAGSGTGELFF. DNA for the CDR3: TGTGCCAGCAGTTATTTTGCGGGGAGCGGCACCGGGGAGCTGTTTTTT.

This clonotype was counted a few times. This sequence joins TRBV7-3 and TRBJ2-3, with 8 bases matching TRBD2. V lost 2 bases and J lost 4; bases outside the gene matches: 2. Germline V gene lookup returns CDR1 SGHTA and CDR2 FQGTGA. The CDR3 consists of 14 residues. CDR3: CASSLVGGADTQYF. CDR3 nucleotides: TGTGCCAGCAGCTTAGTCGGGGGGGCAGATACGCAGTATTTT.

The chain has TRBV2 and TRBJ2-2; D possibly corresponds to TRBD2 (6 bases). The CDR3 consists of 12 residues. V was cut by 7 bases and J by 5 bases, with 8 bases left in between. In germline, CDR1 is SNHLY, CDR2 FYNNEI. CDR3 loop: CASTGGTGELFF. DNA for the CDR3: TGTGCCAGCACCGGGGGAACCGGGGAGCTGTTTTTT.

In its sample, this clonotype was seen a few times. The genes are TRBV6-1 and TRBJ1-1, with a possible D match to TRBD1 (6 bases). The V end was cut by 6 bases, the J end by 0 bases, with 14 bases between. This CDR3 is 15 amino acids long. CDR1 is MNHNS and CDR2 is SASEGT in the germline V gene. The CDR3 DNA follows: TGTGCCAGCAGGCCAGGACAGAGAATGAACACTGAAGCTTTCTTT. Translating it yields CASRPGQRMNTEAFF.

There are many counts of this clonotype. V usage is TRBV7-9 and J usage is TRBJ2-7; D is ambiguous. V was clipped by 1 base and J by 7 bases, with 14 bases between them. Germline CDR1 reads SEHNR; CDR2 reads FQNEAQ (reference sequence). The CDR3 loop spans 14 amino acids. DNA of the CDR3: TGTGCCAGCAGCTTAGATTATGGACCCCGGGAGCAGTACTTC. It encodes CASSLDYGPREQYF.

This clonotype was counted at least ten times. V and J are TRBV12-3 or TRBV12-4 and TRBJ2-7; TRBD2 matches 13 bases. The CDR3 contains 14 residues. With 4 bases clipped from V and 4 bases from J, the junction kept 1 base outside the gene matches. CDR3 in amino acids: CASSSTSGRYEQYF. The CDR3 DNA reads TGTGCCAGCAGTTCGACTAGCGGGAGGTACGAGCAGTACTTC.

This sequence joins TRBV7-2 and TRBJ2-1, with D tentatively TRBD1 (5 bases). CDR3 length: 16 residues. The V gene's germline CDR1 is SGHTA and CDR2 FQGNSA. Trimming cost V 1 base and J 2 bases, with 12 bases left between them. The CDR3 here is CASSLEASRAYNEQFF. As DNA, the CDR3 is TGTGCCAGCAGCTTAGAAGCGTCCAGGGCCTACAATGAGCAGTTCTTC.

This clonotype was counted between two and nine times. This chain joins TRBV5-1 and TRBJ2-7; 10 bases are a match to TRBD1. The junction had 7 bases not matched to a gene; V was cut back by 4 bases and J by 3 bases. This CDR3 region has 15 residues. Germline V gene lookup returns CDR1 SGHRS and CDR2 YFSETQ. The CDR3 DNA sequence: TGCGCCAGCAGCGCCGGGACAGGGGCCCACTACGAGCAGTACTTC. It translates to CASSAGTGAHYEQYF.

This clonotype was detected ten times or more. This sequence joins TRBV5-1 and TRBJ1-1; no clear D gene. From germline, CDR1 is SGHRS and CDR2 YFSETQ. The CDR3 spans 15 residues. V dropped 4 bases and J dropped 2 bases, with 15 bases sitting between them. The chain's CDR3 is CASSRTDGPNTEAFF. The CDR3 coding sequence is TGCGCCAGCAGCCGTACGGACGGACCTAACACTGAAGCTTTCTTT. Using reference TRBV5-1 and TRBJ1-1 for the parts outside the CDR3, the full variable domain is KAGVTQTPRYLIKTRGQQVTLSCSPISGHRSVSWYQQTPGQGLQFLFEYFSETQRNKGNFPGRFSGRQFSNSRSEMNVSTLELGDSALYLCASSRTDGPNTEAFFGQGTRLTVV.

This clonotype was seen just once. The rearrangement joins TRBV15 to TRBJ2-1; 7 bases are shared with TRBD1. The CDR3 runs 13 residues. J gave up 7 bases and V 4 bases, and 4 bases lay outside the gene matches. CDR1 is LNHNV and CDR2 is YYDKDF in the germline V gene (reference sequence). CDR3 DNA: TGTGCCACCAGCACCACAGGGGCTAATGAGCAGTTCTTC. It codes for CATSTTGANEQFF.

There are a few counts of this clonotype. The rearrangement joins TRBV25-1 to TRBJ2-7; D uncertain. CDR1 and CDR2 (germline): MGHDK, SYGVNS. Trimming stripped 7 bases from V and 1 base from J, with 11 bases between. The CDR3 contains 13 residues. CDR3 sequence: CASTADTSYEQYF. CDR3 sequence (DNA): TGTGCCAGCACGGCAGATACTTCCTACGAGCAGTACTTC.

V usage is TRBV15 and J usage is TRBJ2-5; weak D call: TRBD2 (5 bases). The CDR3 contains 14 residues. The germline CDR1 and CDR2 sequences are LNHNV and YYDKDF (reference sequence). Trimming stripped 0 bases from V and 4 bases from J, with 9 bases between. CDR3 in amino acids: CATSRDSSRETQYF. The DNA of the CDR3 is TGTGCCACCAGCAGAGATTCTAGCCGAGAGACCCAGTACTTC.

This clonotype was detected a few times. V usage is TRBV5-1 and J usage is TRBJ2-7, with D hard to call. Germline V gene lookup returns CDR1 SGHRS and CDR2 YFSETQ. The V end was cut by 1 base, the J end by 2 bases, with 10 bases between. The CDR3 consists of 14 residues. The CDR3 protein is CASSLNTKAYEQYF. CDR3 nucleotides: TGCGCCAGCAGCTTGAACACTAAGGCCTACGAGCAGTACTTC.

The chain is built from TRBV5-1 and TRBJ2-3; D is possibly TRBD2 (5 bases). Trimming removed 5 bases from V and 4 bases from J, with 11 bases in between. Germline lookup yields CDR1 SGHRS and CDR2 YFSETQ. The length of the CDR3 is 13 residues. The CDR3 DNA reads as TGCGCCAGCAGGAGGGATGGCCCAGATACGCAGTATTTT. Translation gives CASRRDGPDTQYF.

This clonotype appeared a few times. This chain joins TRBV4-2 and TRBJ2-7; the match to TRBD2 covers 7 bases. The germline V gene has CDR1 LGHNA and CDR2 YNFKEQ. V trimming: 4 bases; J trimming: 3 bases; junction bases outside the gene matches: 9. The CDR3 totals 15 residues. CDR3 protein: CASSPASGGVYEQYF. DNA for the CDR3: TGTGCCAGCAGCCCCGCTAGCGGAGGGGTCTACGAGCAGTACTTC.

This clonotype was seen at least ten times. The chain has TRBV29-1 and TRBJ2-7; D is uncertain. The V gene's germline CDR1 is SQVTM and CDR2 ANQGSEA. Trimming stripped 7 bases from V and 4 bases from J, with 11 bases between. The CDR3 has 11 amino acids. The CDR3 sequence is CSALGSYEQYF. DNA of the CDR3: TGCAGCGCTCTAGGCTCATACGAGCAGTACTTC.

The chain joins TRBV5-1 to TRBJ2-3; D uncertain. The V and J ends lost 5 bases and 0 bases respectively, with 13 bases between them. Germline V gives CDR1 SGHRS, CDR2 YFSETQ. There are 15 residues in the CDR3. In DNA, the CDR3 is TGCGCCAGCAGGAGTAGGTCTTCTAGCACAGATACGCAGTATTTT. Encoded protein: CASRSRSSSTDTQYF.

The DNA of the CDR3 is TGTGCCAGCAGCTCACAGGGCCTTACCGGGGAGCTGTTTTTT. Its protein is CASSSQGLTGELFF. The chain couples TRBV7-2 to TRBJ2-2; D possibly corresponds to TRBD1 (6 bases). Trimming took off 4 bases at V and 5 bases at J, with 11 bases between the two ends. Germline V gene lookup returns CDR1 SGHTA and CDR2 FQGNSA. This CDR3 contains 14 residues.

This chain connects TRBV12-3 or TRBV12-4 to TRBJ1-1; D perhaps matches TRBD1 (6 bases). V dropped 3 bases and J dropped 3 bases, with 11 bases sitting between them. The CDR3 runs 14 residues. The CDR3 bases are TGTGCCAGCAGTTTGCAGGGGCGCGACACTGAAGCTTTCTTT. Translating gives CASSLQGRDTEAFF.

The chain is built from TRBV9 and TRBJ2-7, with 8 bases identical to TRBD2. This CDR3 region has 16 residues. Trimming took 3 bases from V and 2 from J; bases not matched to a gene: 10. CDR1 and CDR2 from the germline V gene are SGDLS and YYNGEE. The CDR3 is CASSEGLRGAPYEQYF. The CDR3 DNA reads TGTGCCAGCAGCGAAGGTCTGCGGGGGGCCCCCTACGAGCAGTACTTC.

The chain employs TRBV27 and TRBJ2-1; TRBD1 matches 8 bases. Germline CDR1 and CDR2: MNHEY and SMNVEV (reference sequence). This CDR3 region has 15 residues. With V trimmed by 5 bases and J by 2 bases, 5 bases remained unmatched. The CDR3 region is CASSATGDTYNEQFF. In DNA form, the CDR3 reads TGTGCCAGCAGTGCGACAGGGGATACCTACAATGAGCAGTTCTTC.

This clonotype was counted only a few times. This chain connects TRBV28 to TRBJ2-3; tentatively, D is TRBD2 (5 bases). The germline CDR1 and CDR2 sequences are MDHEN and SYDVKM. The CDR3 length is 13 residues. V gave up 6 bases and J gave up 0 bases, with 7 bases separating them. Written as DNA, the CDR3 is TGTGCCAGCAGGGGAGACAGCACAGATACGCAGTATTTT. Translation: CASRGDSTDTQYF.

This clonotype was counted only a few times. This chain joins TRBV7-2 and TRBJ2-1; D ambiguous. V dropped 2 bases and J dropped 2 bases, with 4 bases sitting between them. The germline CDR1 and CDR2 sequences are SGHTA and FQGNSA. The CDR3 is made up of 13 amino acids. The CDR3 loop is CASSLTAYNEQFF. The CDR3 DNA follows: TGTGCCAGCAGCTTAACAGCCTACAATGAGCAGTTCTTC.

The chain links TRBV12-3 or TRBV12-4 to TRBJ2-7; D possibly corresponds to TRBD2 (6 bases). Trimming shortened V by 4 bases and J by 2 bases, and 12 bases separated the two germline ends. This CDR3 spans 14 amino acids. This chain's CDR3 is CASSYAGLPYEQYF. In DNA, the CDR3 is TGTGCCAGCAGTTACGCGGGACTTCCCTACGAGCAGTACTTC.

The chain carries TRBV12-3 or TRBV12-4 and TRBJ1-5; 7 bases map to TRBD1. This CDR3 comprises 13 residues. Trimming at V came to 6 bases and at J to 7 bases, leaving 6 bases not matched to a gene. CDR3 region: CASSTGVAQPQHF. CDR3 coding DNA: TGTGCCAGCAGCACAGGGGTGGCCCAGCCCCAGCATTTT.

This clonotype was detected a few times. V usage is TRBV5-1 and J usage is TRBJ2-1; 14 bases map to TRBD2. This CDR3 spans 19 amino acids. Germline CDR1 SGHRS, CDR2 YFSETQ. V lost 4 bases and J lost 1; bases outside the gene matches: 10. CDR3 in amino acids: CASSGPGLAGASSYNEQFF. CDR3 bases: TGCGCCAGCAGCGGACCGGGACTAGCGGGAGCAAGTTCCTACAATGAGCAGTTCTTC.

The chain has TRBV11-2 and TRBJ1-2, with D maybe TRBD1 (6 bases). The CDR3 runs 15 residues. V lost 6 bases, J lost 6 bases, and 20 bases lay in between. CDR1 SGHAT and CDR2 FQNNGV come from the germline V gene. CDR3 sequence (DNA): TGTGCCAGCAGTACTCCTGGACAGTACGGAGATGGCTACACCTTC. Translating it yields CASSTPGQYGDGYTF. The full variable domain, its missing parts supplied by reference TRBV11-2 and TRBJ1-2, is EAGVAQSPRYKIIEKRQSVAFWCNPISGHATLYWYQQILGQGPKLLIQFQNNGVVDDSQLPKDRFSAERLKGVDSTLKIQPAKLEDSAVYLCASSTPGQYGDGYTFGSGTRLTVV.

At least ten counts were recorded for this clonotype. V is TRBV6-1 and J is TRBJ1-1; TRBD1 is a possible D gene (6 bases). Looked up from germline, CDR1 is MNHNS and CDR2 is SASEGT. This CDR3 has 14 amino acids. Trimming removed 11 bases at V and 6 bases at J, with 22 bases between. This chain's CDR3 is CASYDVGGLAEAFF. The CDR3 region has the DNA TGTGCCTCCTATGACGTGGGGGGGCTCGCTGAAGCTTTCTTT.

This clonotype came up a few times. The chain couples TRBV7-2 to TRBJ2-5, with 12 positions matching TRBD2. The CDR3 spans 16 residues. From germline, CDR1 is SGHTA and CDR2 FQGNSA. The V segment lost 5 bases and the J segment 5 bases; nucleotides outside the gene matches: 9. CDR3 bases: TGTGCCAGCAGCCCCCGACCACTAGCGGGGGGCGAGACCCAGTACTTC. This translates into CASSPRPLAGGETQYF. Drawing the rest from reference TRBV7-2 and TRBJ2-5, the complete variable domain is GAGVSQSPSNKVTEKGKDVELRCDPISGHTALYWYRQSLGQGLEFLIYFQGNSAPDKSGLPSDRFSAERTGGSVSTLTIQRTQQEDSAVYLCASSPRPLAGGETQYFGPGTRLLVL.

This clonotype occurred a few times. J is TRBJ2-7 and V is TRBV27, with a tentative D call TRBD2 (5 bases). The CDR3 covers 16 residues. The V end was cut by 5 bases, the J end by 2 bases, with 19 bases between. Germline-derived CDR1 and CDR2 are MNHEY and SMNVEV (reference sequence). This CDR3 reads CASSPRITRPAYEQYF. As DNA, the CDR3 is TGTGCCAGCAGTCCACGAATTACTAGGCCCGCCTACGAGCAGTACTTC.